These T cell receptor beta chains were read from a single sample in a study of cytomegalovirus exposure and HLA in healthy donors. Generated by immunoSEQ multiplex PCR, the TCRdb table keeps only in-frame clones and is missing some. The data hold about 160,000 clones, with approximately 70% observed a single time. Sequenced input: PBMCs. Receptor source: a man aged 40-49 years in good health and CMV-seropositive. Each CDR3 is given with its conserved first and last residue. D genes are given only for firm matches. Size values are once, few and many counts, or a class for expanded clones, and some rows have none.

clone_size | d_call | j_call | v_call | cdr3_nt | cdr3_aa
NA | TRBD1 | TRBJ1-1 | TRBV27 | TGTGCCAGCCGTAACAGGGGCCGCGAGATTGAAGCTTTCTTT | CASRNRGREIEAFF
NA | NA | TRBJ1-6 | TRBV6-1 | TGTGCCAGCAGTGAACGAGCCCCAGCGTCCTTCAATTCACCCCTCCACTTT | CASSERAPASFNSPLHF
NA | NA | TRBJ1-3 | TRBV18 | TGTGCCAGCTCAAGGACAGAAGACTCTGGAAACACCATATATTTT | CASSRTEDSGNTIYF
NA | NA | TRBJ1-1 | TRBV7-3 | TGTGCCAGCAGCCTCCGGGGGGCGAACACTGAAGCTTTCTTT | CASSLRGANTEAFF
NA | TRBD2 | TRBJ2-7 | TRBV7-9 | TGTGCCAGCAGCTCCAGCGGGGGGGCGGAGGAGCAGTACTTC | CASSSSGGAEEQYF
NA | TRBD1 | TRBJ1-1 | TRBV13 | TGTGCCAGCAGCTCCCCTACTTGGACAGGGAACACTGAAGCTTTCTTT | CASSSPTWTGNTEAFF
NA | NA | TRBJ2-3 | TRBV19 | TGTGCCAGTAGTACCCCCCTTACAGATACGCAGTATTTT | CASSTPLTDTQYF
NA | TRBD1 | TRBJ1-5 | TRBV19 | TGTGCCAGTAGCCGGGACAGGGGGGGTAATCAGCCCCAGCATTTT | CASSRDRGGNQPQHF
NA | NA | TRBJ1-1 | TRBV25-1 | TGTGCCAGCAGGGCGAACACTGAAGCTTTCTTT | CASRANTEAFF
NA | TRBD1 | TRBJ1-1 | TRBV30 | TGTGCCTCCGGACAGGGGGGGGACACTGAAGCTTTCTTT | CASGQGGDTEAFF
NA | TRBD2 | TRBJ2-5 | TRBV7-2 | TGTGCCAGCAGCTTAGAGACTAGCTTGAAGACCCAGTACTTC | CASSLETSLKTQYF
NA | TRBD2 | TRBJ2-2 | TRBV5-4 | TGTGCCAGCAGCCTGGGGGGGGGTACGAACACCGGGGAGCTGTTTTTT | CASSLGGGTNTGELFF
NA | NA | TRBJ2-1 | TRBV1 | TGCACCACCTACTACAGGCAAAACAATGAGCAGTTCTTC | CTTYYRQNNEQFF
NA | NA | TRBJ2-7 | TRBV7-9 | TGTGCCAGCAGTTCTAGTGACCCGACCTTTTATCGCGAGCAGTACTTC | CASSSSDPTFYREQYF
NA | TRBD1 | TRBJ2-2 | TRBV30 | TGTGCCTGGAGTGTACAGGGGTCCGGGGAGCTGTTTTTT | CAWSVQGSGELFF
NA | TRBD1 | TRBJ2-7 | TRBV4-1 | TGCGCCAGCAGCCCCGGACAGGGCCCCACGGTCTACGAGCAGTACTTC | CASSPGQGPTVYEQYF
NA | TRBD2 | TRBJ2-1 | TRBV27 | TGTGCCAGCAGTTTATCCCGAGGGCTAGCGGGGGTTGAGCAGTTCTTC | CASSLSRGLAGVEQFF
NA | NA | TRBJ1-4 | TRBV4-1 | TGCGCCAGCAGCCGAGAGACAGGTTTTAATGAAAAACTGTTTTTT | CASSRETGFNEKLFF
once | NA | TRBJ2-7 | TRBV2 | TGTGCCAGCAGTGAGACGCAGGGCTACGAGCAGTACTTC | CASSETQGYEQYF
few | NA | TRBJ2-6 | TRBV10-3 | TGTGCCATCAGTGATCCTTGGGGACAAGGAACTGGGGCCAACGTCCTGACTTTC | CAISDPWGQGTGANVLTF
NA | NA | TRBJ1-3 | TRBV11-2 | TGTGCCAGCAGGCCCCCGGGGGGAATTGGTGGAAACACCATATATTTT | CASRPPGGIGGNTIYF
NA | TRBD1 | TRBJ2-3 | TRBV19 | TGTGCCAGTAGTATGGGGACAGGGAGCACAGATACGCAGTATTTT | CASSMGTGSTDTQYF